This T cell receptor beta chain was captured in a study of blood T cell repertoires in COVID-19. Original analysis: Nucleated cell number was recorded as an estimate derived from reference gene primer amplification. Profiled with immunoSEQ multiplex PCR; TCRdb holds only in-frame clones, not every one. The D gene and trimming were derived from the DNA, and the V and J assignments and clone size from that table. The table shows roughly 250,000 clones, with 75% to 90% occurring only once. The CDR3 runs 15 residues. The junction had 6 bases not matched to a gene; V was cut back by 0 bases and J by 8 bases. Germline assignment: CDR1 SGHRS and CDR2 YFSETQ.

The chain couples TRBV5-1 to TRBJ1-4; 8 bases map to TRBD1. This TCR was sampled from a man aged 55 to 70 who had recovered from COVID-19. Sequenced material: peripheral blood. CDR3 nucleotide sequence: TGCGCCAGCAGCTTGGAGGACAGGGCGACGGAAAAACTGTTTTTT. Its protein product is CASSLEDRATEKLFF.